The clone carrying this T cell receptor beta chain was counted a few times. TCRalpha and TCRbeta libraries used 5'RACE with constant-segment primers and UMIs. TCRdb analysed the 5' RACE reads with MiXCR anew, one entry per CDR3 protein. The profile shows 300,000 to 350,000 distinct CDR3 sequences, approximately 14% of them singletons. Germline CDR1 and CDR2: MGHRA and YSYEKL. This CDR3 is built from 14 residues. J was trimmed by 8 bases and V by 2 bases; bases with no gene match: 8. The data were obtained in a study of T-cell memory formation after mild COVID-19. The origin of this receptor is a young man who had mild COVID-19 (a few samples of this study predate the infection). Cell type and time point are not known. Sequencing was carried out using PBMCs or a T cell subset sorted from them (not recorded which). This chain joins TRBV4-1 and TRBJ1-1; 7 nucleotides align to TRBD1. The CDR3 region has the DNA TGCGCCAGCAGCCAAACCCGGGACAGAGGAGAAGCTTTCTTT. It translates to CASSQTRDRGEAFF.